This is a list of T cell receptor beta chains from one sample in a study of T cell changes during pregnancy in multiple sclerosis. Clones were read by immunoSEQ multiplex PCR, and TCRdb kept only the in-frame ones, dropping some. The table shows over 50,000 clones, with approximately 89% occurring only once. Sequenced material: peripheral blood, taken after pregnancy. The receptor set was obtained from a female donor with multiple sclerosis, enrolled in a pregnancy study. Each CDR3 is given with its conserved first and last residue. A D gene is named only where the DNA matches it firmly. Size is omitted from some rows. Given values are once, few, many or a class for expanded clones.

>13|TRBJ1-1|NA|few|TRBV7-3
CASSQTGGTEAFF
TGTGCCAGCAGCCAGACAGGTGGGACTGAAGCTTTCTTT
>16|TRBJ1-3|NA|once|TRBV4-2
CASSPGGGSSGNTIYF
TGTGCCAGCAGCCCCGGGGGAGGGAGCTCTGGAAACACCATATATTTT
>18|TRBJ1-3|TRBD1|NA|TRBV7-6
CASSLASGGRTRGNTIYF
TGTGCCAGCAGCTTAGCATCAGGGGGACGGACACGGGGAAACACCATATATTTT
>14|TRBJ2-1|TRBD2|NA|TRBV9
CASSARGGYNEQFF
TGTGCCAGCAGCGCTCGGGGGGGATACAATGAGCAGTTCTTC
>14|TRBJ2-3|NA|NA|TRBV5-4
CASSLAGATDTQYF
TGTGCCAGCAGCTTAGCGGGTGCCACAGATACGCAGTATTTT
>16|TRBJ2-1|NA|NA|TRBV7-9
CASSPGGSLSYNEQFF
TGTGCCAGCAGCCCCGGAGGGTCCCTGTCCTACAATGAGCAGTTCTTC
>17|TRBJ1-1|NA|NA|TRBV14
CASSRGRWRFLGTEAFF
TGTGCCAGCAGCCGAGGTCGGTGGAGGTTTTTGGGCACTGAAGCTTTCTTT
>15|TRBJ2-5|TRBD2|NA|TRBV10-3
CAISESTGGGRTQYF
TGTGCCATCAGTGAGTCGACCGGGGGGGGGAGGACCCAGTACTTC
>14|TRBJ2-5|NA|NA|TRBV5-1
CASSLDDSQETQYF
TGCGCCAGCAGCTTGGATGACAGCCAAGAGACCCAGTACTTC
>14|TRBJ1-2|NA|NA|TRBV19
CASSIGAGDGGYTF
TGTGCCAGTAGTATTGGTGCCGGGGATGGCGGCTACACCTTC
>14|TRBJ2-2|NA|NA|TRBV7-3
CASSLIRNTGELFF
TGTGCCAGCAGCTTAATCAGGAACACCGGGGAGCTGTTTTTT
>16|TRBJ2-7|NA|NA|TRBV21-1
CASSKGTSGGSYEQYF
TGTGCCAGCAGCAAAGGGACCTCGGGGGGCTCCTACGAGCAGTACTTC
>14|TRBJ2-7|NA|NA|TRBV28
CASSFLSKAYEQYF
TGTGCCAGCAGTTTCTTGTCCAAAGCGTACGAGCAGTACTTC
>11|TRBJ2-1|NA|once|TRBV20-1
CSQGGYNEQFF
TGCAGCCAGGGGGGCTACAATGAGCAGTTCTTC
>14|TRBJ2-3|NA|NA|TRBV9
CASSVSSVTDTQYF
TGTGCCAGCAGCGTCTCTAGCGTCACAGATACGCAGTATTTT
>13|TRBJ2-7|NA|NA|TRBV6-5
CATGHGRRNEQYF
TGTGCCACAGGCCATGGGCGAAGGAACGAGCAGTACTTC
>15|TRBJ1-5|TRBD1|NA|TRBV19
CASSAGTGSNQPQHF
TGTGCCAGTAGTGCCGGGACAGGGTCAAATCAGCCCCAGCATTTT
>15|TRBJ2-3|TRBD2|NA|TRBV5-1
CASTLGSGGTDTQYF
TGCGCCAGCACCCTAGGTAGCGGGGGTACAGATACGCAGTATTTT
>19|TRBJ2-7|TRBD2|NA|TRBV9
CASTEEASGGHTPGYEQYF
TGTGCCAGCACCGAGGAGGCTAGCGGGGGCCATACTCCCGGTTACGAGCAGTACTTC
>14|TRBJ1-2|NA|NA|TRBV15
CATSRHGQVHHRTF
TGTGCCACCAGCAGACACGGCCAGGTCCACCACAGGACCTTC
>16|TRBJ1-2|NA|NA|TRBV30
CAWSVLQAVMDYGYTF
TGTGCCTGGAGTGTCTTACAGGCAGTAATGGACTATGGCTACACCTTC
>14|TRBJ2-2|NA|NA|TRBV7-8
CASSLGRITGELFF
TGTGCCAGCAGCTTGGGGCGGATCACCGGGGAGCTGTTTTTT
>15|TRBJ1-2|TRBD1|NA|TRBV4-1
CASSQGQGGNYGYTF
TGCGCCAGCAGCCAAGGACAGGGAGGTAACTATGGCTACACCTTC
>15|TRBJ1-6|NA|NA|TRBV28
CASRGTPWENSPLHF
TGTGCCAGCAGAGGGACACCGTGGGAAAATTCACCCCTCCACTTT
>13|TRBJ2-5|TRBD2|NA|TRBV9
CASSGIAGQTQYF
TGTGCCAGCAGTGGTATAGCGGGACAGACCCAGTACTTC
>14|TRBJ1-1|TRBD1|NA|TRBV19
CAVGDRGRFTEAFF
TGTGCCGTGGGGGACAGGGGACGTTTCACTGAAGCTTTCTTT